The entry that follows covers one TCR beta chain sequence. The antigen is unknown. Using its own MiXCR run on the multiplex PCR reads, TCRdb lists one record per CDR3 protein. The repertoire includes about 16,000 distinct CDR3 sequences, 45% of them detected once, and about an eighth sits in the top ten. The data were obtained in a study of breast tumors, draining lymph nodes, adjacent tissues. General study results and limits: Tumor and nontumor repertoires were significantly more similar in luminal-like than in basal-like breast cancer.

Unmatched junction bases numbered 8, after V lost 5 bases and J lost 6 bases. CDR3 length: 14 amino acids. Germline V gene data show CDR1 as PRHDT and CDR2 as FYEKMQ (reference sequence). The chain recombines TRBV13 with TRBJ1-2, with 8 bases aligning to TRBD1. The sequence came from a female donor with breast cancer. Some clones in this sample may be carry-over from other donors' samples. The sample comprised tumor-adjacent breast tissue. Here the CDR3 reads CASSARTGKHGYTF. CDR3 bases: TGTGCCAGCAGCGCCCGGACAGGGAAACATGGCTACACCTTC. The variable domain in full, with the rest retrieved from reference TRBV13 and TRBJ1-2, is AAGVIQSPRHLIKEKRETATLKCYPIPRHDTVYWYQQGPGQDPQFLISFYEKMQSDKGSIPDRFSAQQFSDYHSELNMSSLELGDSALYFCASSARTGKHGYTFGSGTRLTVV.